Given below is one T cell receptor beta chain in context. As yet, its antigen is unknown. From germline, CDR1 is MDHEN and CDR2 SYDVKM. Trimming took off 3 bases at V and 8 bases at J, with 5 bases between the two ends. There are 11 residues in the CDR3. This specimen comes from a study of shared clonotypes between healthy human individuals. Produced via immunoSEQ multiplex PCR; TCRdb's table is partial and in-frame only. The sample consists of hundreds of thousands of clones, about 96% of them appearing once. Naive CD8 isolation took CD45RO-negative cells positively selected for CCR7 and excluded terminally differentiated effector memory CD45RA+ cells. Whole-study findings and limits: Only blood was sampled, and tissue TCR repertoires likely differ from blood ones.

The chain is built from TRBV28 and TRBJ2-4; either TRBD1 or TRBD2 may fit D (5 bases each). Sequenced input: naive CD8+ T cells sorted from blood. The receptor was derived from a woman aged 30 to 39 in good health. CDR3 residues: CASSLGDIQYF. The CDR3 DNA is TGTGCCAGCAGTTTGGGGGACATTCAGTACTTC. The full variable domain, with the rest looked up from reference TRBV28 and TRBJ2-4, is DVKVTQSSRYLVKRTGEKVFLECVQDMDHENMFWYRQDPGLGLRLIYFSYDVKMKEKGDIPEGYSVSREKKERFSLILESASTNQTSMYLCASSLGDIQYFGAGTRLSVL.